This T cell receptor beta chain comes out of a study of OX40 agonist ivuxolimab in advanced cancers. Study-wide background: One hepatocellular carcinoma and a couple of cutaneous melanoma patients partially responded.

Clones were sequenced by immunoSEQ multiplex PCR, and TCRdb holds only the in-frame ones, with some missing. The sample lists tens of thousands of clones; around 82% were seen once. Turning to this clone: Other DNA sequences in the same sample also yield this CDR3.

Germline lookup yields CDR1 MNHEY and CDR2 SVGAGI. CDR3 length: 12 residues. V dropped 6 bases and J dropped 6; count of bases not matched to a gene: 2. The receptor was isolated from an adult with an advanced solid tumor such as melanoma, head and neck, liver or kidney cancer. Sequenced here: CD4+ or CD8+ T cells sorted from blood, sampled in a trial of the OX40 agonist ivuxolimab. The chain joins TRBV6-5 to TRBJ1-1; 9 bases match TRBD1. The CDR3, as DNA: TGTGCCAGCAGACGGACAGGGGCTGAAGCTTTCTTT. Its protein is CASRRTGAEAFF.